This T cell receptor (beta chain) appears in the sequencing data of a study of blood T cell repertoires in COVID-19. Study summary: From the United States, Italy and Spain came samples of acute and convalescent COVID-19. T cells, B-cell-depleted T cells, or PBMCs supplied cDNA or gDNA.

Seattle patient enrollment occurred during active infection, with longitudinal follow-up thereafter. This CDR3 is 13 amino acids long. Trimming removed 6 bases from V and 2 bases from J; junction bases left unmatched: 7. Germline V gene data show CDR1 as GTSNPN and CDR2 as SVGIG (reference sequence). In the original workflow: Using reference gene primer amplification, nucleated cell counts were estimated. Method: immunoSEQ multiplex PCR; TCRdb's copy keeps in-frame clones and lacks some. That table furnishes V, J and clone size, whereas the DNA furnished D and trimming. The table records about 150,000 clones, over 75% of them present only once.

This rearrangement joins TRBV30 to TRBJ2-7; 7 nucleotides agree with TRBD1. The sequence was collected from a man between 18 and 35 years old with COVID-19, enrolled during active disease. The specimen was peripheral blood. The CDR3 loop is CACTQGTPYEQYF. Written as DNA, the CDR3 is TGTGCCTGCACACAGGGGACACCCTACGAGCAGTACTTC.